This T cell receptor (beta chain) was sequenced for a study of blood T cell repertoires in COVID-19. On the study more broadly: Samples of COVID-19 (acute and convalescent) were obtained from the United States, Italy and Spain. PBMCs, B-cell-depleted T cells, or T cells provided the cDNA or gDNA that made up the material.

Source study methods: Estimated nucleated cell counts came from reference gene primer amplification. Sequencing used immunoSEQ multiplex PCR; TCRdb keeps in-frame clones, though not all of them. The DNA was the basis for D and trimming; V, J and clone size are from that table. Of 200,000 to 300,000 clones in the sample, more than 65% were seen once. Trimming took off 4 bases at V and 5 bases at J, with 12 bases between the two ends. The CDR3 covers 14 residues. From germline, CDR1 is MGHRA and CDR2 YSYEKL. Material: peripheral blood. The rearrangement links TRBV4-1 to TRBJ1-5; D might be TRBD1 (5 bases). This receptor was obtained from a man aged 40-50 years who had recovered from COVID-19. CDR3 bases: TGCGCCAGCAGCCCCAACGCGGGGGATCAGCCCCAGCATTTT. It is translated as CASSPNAGDQPQHF.